This T cell receptor (beta chain) emerged from a study of PD-1 blockade in classical Hodgkin lymphoma. The time point is: cycle 4 day 1 (C4D1), after less than 7 weeks of nivolumab. Relapses following autologous stem cell transplantation were seen in all patients, with brentuximab vedotin exposure varying. Produced via immunoSEQ multiplex PCR; TCRdb's table is partial and in-frame only. The table shows 25,000 to 30,000 clones, with roughly 82% occurring only once. This clone was counted between two and nine times. Its matching antigen is unknown. The study, taken as a whole, reports: Partial responders and progressors had significantly lower baseline TCR diversity. CD8+ TCR diversity did not rise significantly by C4D1, unlike CD4+.

The length of the CDR3 is 15 residues. V shed 2 bases and J shed 5 bases, with 18 bases lying between them. From germline, CDR1 is GTSNPN and CDR2 SVGIG (reference sequence). The J gene is TRBJ1-1, the V gene TRBV30; possibly TRBD1 for D (6 bases). Sequences were derived from peripheral blood mononuclear cells (PBMCs), sampled before the fourth cycle of nivolumab. The receptor was derived from a human donor with classical Hodgkin lymphoma. The CDR3 coding sequence is TGTGCCTGGAGTCCTTACTCAGGGGTGGCAACTGAAGCTTTCTTT. Translation: CAWSPYSGVATEAFF.